This TCR beta chain was identified in a study of cytomegalovirus exposure and HLA in healthy donors. PCR amplification relied on 60 Vbeta primers (plus 13 Jbeta primers). Generated by immunoSEQ multiplex PCR, the TCRdb table keeps only in-frame clones and is missing some. Counted here are approximately 150,000 clones, more than 75% occurring once; the ten biggest clones make up over 2.5%. Germline trimming cut 2 bases from V and 5 bases from J; bases unmatched to any gene: 11. The CDR3 is 16 amino acids. The germline V gene has CDR1 SNHLY and CDR2 FYNNEI. The V call is TRBV2, the J call TRBJ2-7; 8 bases fit TRBD2. Sequenced input: PBMCs. The sequence came from a man aged 30 to 39 in good health and CMV-seropositive. CDR3 in DNA: TGTGCCAGCAGTGAATATGGGACTAGTAGTGTCCACGAGCAGTACTTC. It specifies CASSEYGTSSVHEQYF.